These T cell receptor beta chains were read from a single sample in a study of blood T cell repertoires in COVID-19. TCRdb keeps only in-frame clones here, not all; method: immunoSEQ multiplex PCR. The sample lists about 120,000 clones; 70% to 85% were seen once. Sample: peripheral blood. These TCRs come from a man aged 70-80 years with active or convalescent COVID-19. Both conserved end residues are part of each CDR3. The order of the fields is D gene, clone size, V gene, J gene, CDR3 DNA, CDR3 protein. The D gene is left open where the match is weak. The size entry is marked missing in some rows and otherwise reads once, few, many or a size class.

>NA|NA|TRBV15|TRBJ1-2
TGTGCCACCAGCAGTACAGGGAATCCCTATGGCTACACCTTC
CATSSTGNPYGYTF
>NA|few|TRBV9|TRBJ1-3
TGTGCCAGCAGCGCACAGGGAAGGGTAGGAAACACCATATATTTT
CASSAQGRVGNTIYF
>NA|NA|TRBV6-6|TRBJ1-2
TGTGCCAGCATTCTCAGGGGAGGCTACACCTTC
CASILRGGYTF
>NA|NA|TRBV9|TRBJ2-2
TGTGCCAGCAGCGTGGAAGGGGGGAACACCGGGGAGCTGTTTTTT
CASSVEGGNTGELFF
>TRBD1|NA|TRBV6-5|TRBJ1-2
TGTGCCAGCAGTTACTTCAGGACAGGGGGCGGCTACACCTTC
CASSYFRTGGGYTF
>NA|NA|TRBV11-3|TRBJ1-1
TGTGCCAGCAGCTCCATAGACAGGAACACTGAAGCTTTCTTT
CASSSIDRNTEAFF
>TRBD1|NA|TRBV30|TRBJ1-1
TGTGCCTGGAATTACAGGGGGGTGTACACTGAAGCTTTCTTT
CAWNYRGVYTEAFF
>NA|NA|TRBV24-1|TRBJ1-2
TGTGCCACCAGTGAGGCGGGTACGGGGGGCTACACCTTC
CATSEAGTGGYTF
>TRBD1|NA|TRBV7-9|TRBJ1-2
TGTGCCAGCAGCCACACCCGGGGACAGGGGAACTATGGCTACACCTTC
CASSHTRGQGNYGYTF
>TRBD1|NA|TRBV5-6|TRBJ2-1
TGTGCCAGCAGCCCTTCCGGGACAGGGAAATACAATGAGCAGTTCTTC
CASSPSGTGKYNEQFF
>TRBD2|few|TRBV7-2|TRBJ2-2
TGTGCCAGCAGCGCCCGACTAGCCTCGAGCTCCGGGGAGCTGTTTTTT
CASSARLASSSGELFF
>TRBD1|NA|TRBV19|TRBJ2-1
TGTGCCAGTAGTATGTTCCCCGGGACAGGGTATTCCGAGCAGTTCTTC
CASSMFPGTGYSEQFF
>NA|NA|TRBV25-1|TRBJ2-3
TGTGCCAGCAGTGTGGGCGGGACCTGGACAGATACGCAGTATTTT
CASSVGGTWTDTQYF
>NA|once|TRBV6-5|TRBJ2-7
TGTGCCAGCATGCCGGGTGGATCCTACGAGCAGTACTTC
CASMPGGSYEQYF
>TRBD2|NA|TRBV5-1|TRBJ2-1
TGCGCCAGCAGCTTTCTCGGTACGGCGGGAGGGCCACATGAGCAGTTCTTC
CASSFLGTAGGPHEQFF
>TRBD2|NA|TRBV7-7|TRBJ2-1
TGTGCTAGCAGCGCCGGGACTAGCGGGGGGGCGGGCAATGAGCAGTTCTTC
CASSAGTSGGAGNEQFF
>TRBD1|NA|TRBV3-1/TRBV3-2|TRBJ1-3
TGTGCCAGCAGCCACAATATGCTGGGACAGGGAAACACCATATATTTT
CASSHNMLGQGNTIYF
>NA|NA|TRBV7-9|TRBJ2-5
TGTGCCAGCAGCTACGGGGGGCCCCAAGAGACCCAGTACTTC
CASSYGGPQETQYF
>NA|NA|TRBV7-3|TRBJ1-6
TGTGCCAGCAGCTTCGGGGATTCACCCCTCCACTTT
CASSFGDSPLHF
>TRBD2|once|TRBV5-4|TRBJ2-3
TGTGCCAGCAGCCGAGCGGGAGGCGCAGATACGCAGTATTTT
CASSRAGGADTQYF
>TRBD2|NA|TRBV6-2/TRBV6-3|TRBJ2-3
TGTGCCAGCAGTTACCAGAGACTAGCGGGAGGGCGAGATACGCAGTATTTT
CASSYQRLAGGRDTQYF
>NA|few|TRBV30|TRBJ1-2
TGTGCCTGGAGTATCGGGGCTAACTATGGCTACACCTTC
CAWSIGANYGYTF
>NA|NA|TRBV7-9|TRBJ2-7
TGTGCCAGCAGCTTAGACGCAGGGGTCGAGTACGAGCAGTACTTC
CASSLDAGVEYEQYF
>TRBD1|NA|TRBV27|TRBJ1-2
TGTGCCAGCAGTGTAGCAGGGGGCGCCGGTGGCTACACCTTC
CASSVAGGAGGYTF
>NA|NA|TRBV5-1|TRBJ2-2
TGCGCCAGCAGGATAATAGGGGCTGGAACCGGGGAGCTGTTTTTT
CASRIIGAGTGELFF
>NA|NA|TRBV30|TRBJ1-3
TGTGCCTGTCCGGGCTCTGGAAACACCATATATTTT
CACPGSGNTIYF
>TRBD1|NA|TRBV5-1|TRBJ2-5
TGCGCCAGCAGCTTCGGGGGGACAGGGGGCGAGACCCAGTACTTC
CASSFGGTGGETQYF
>NA|NA|TRBV6-1|TRBJ2-1
TGTGCCAGCAGCCCTGCTCGTGCGGTTGAGCAGTTCTTC
CASSPARAVEQFF
>TRBD2|NA|TRBV9|TRBJ2-6
TGTGCCAGCAGCGTGGCCGGGGGGTTCGGCTCTGGGGCCAACGTCCTGACTTTC
CASSVAGGFGSGANVLTF
>NA|NA|TRBV5-1|TRBJ2-5
TGCGCCAGCAGCTATTCGCGGAGGGGAAATCAAGAGACCCAGTACTTC
CASSYSRRGNQETQYF
>TRBD2|NA|TRBV5-1|TRBJ2-1
TGCGCCAGCACCCTGGGACTAGCGGGAGGAGAGCAGTTCTTC
CASTLGLAGGEQFF
>TRBD2|once|TRBV5-1|TRBJ2-1
TGCGCCAGCAGCGCTGGACTAGCGGCATACAATGAGCAGTTCTTC
CASSAGLAAYNEQFF
>NA|NA|TRBV5-1|TRBJ2-1
TGCGCCAGCAGCTCGAGACGGGACAATGAGCAGTTCTTC
CASSSRRDNEQFF
>NA|NA|TRBV7-2|TRBJ1-4
TGTGCCAGCAGCCCCAGGGTTGGAACTAATGAAAAACTGTTTTTT
CASSPRVGTNEKLFF
>NA|NA|TRBV10-2|TRBJ1-2
TGCGCCAGCAGGCTTTCAGGGGATAGGGGCTACACCTTC
CASRLSGDRGYTF
>NA|NA|TRBV6-5|TRBJ2-7
TGTGCCAGCAGATTCCCCGGGAACTACGAGCAGTACTTC
CASRFPGNYEQYF
>NA|NA|TRBV18|TRBJ1-1
TGTGCCAGCTCACCACCGGTCCGGGGGAATACTGAAGCTTTCTTT
CASSPPVRGNTEAFF
>NA|NA|TRBV19|TRBJ1-1
TGTGCCAGTAGTATAGTTACAGGTGCGAACACTGAAGCTTTCTTT
CASSIVTGANTEAFF
>NA|NA|TRBV6-2/TRBV6-3|TRBJ2-1
TGTGCCAGCAGTTACTCGTTGGGACTTTCCTACAATGAGCAGTTCTTC
CASSYSLGLSYNEQFF
>NA|NA|TRBV5-1|TRBJ2-1
TGCGCCAGCAGCTTGGAGACAGTAACCTACAATGAGCAGTTCTTC
CASSLETVTYNEQFF
>NA|NA|TRBV6-2/TRBV6-3|TRBJ2-1
TGTGCCAGCAGTTCACCACCCCATGCGAATGAGCAGTTCTTC
CASSSPPHANEQFF
>TRBD1|NA|TRBV5-1|TRBJ2-1
TGCGCCAGCAGCCTACAGGGGGCGCGTAATGAGCAGTTCTTC
CASSLQGARNEQFF
>NA|NA|TRBV6-1|TRBJ1-6
TGTGCCAGCAGTGAACAGGGCTCCTCACCCCTCCACTTT
CASSEQGSSPLHF
>TRBD1|NA|TRBV7-9|TRBJ1-1
TGTGCCGGCAGAGCCCTCAGGGGGCGCTCCGGTATGGACACTGAAGCTTTCTTT
CAGRALRGRSGMDTEAFF
>NA|NA|TRBV6-5|TRBJ1-1
TGTGCCAGCAGACAGGGGAACACTGAAGCTTTCTTT
CASRQGNTEAFF
>NA|NA|TRBV6-5|TRBJ1-1
TGTGCCAGCAGGTTAGTTTTGAACACTGAAGCTTTCTTT
CASRLVLNTEAFF
>NA|NA|TRBV2|TRBJ2-1
TGTGCCACGGGGGAATCGGTGCAGTTCTTC
CATGESVQFF
>NA|NA|TRBV7-2|TRBJ1-5
TGTGCCAGCAGCTTCTGGGCCAGCAATCAGCCCCAGCATTTT
CASSFWASNQPQHF